Listed here is a single TCR beta chain. Some clones are missing from TCRdb's copy, which holds only in-frame ones; the method was immunoSEQ multiplex PCR. This sample carries under 150,000 clones, about 92% of them seen once, and the ten largest clones take over 1.5%. This sample was included in a study of control samples from healthy donors and cancer patients. Germline loops: CDR1 LGHDT, CDR2 YNNKEL (reference sequence). The V segment lost 0 bases and the J segment 4 bases; nucleotides outside the gene matches: 14. This CDR3 spans 19 amino acids. This receptor was identified in a man aged 50 to 59 with head and neck cancer. The V call is TRBV3-1 (or the pseudogene TRBV3-2), the J call TRBJ2-2, with TRBD1 matching over 7 bases. The sample was PBMCs. CDR3 nucleotide sequence: TGTGCCAGCAGCCAAGATGTCAGGTCTTCGACAGGGTCCACCGGGGAGCTGTTTTTT. It is translated as CASSQDVRSSTGSTGELFF.